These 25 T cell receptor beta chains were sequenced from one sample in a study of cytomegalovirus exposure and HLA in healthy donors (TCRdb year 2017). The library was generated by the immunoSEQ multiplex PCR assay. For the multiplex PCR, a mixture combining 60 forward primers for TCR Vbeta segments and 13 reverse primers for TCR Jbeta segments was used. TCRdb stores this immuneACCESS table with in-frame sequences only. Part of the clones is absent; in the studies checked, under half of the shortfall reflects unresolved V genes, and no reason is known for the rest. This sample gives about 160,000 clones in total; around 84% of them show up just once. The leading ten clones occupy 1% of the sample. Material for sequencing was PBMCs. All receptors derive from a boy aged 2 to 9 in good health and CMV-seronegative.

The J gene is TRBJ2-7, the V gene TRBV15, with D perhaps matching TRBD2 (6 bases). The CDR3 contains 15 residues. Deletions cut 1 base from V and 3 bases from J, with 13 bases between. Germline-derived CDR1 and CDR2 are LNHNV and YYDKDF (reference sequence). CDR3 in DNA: TGTGCCACCAGCAGAGGACTAGAGTCGGGCTACGAGCAGTACTTC. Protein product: CATSRGLESGYEQYF.

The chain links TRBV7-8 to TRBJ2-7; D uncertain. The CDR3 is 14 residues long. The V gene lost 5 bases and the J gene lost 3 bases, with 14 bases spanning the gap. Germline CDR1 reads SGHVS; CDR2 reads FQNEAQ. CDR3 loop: CASSRGPVFYEQYV. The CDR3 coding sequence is TGTGCCAGCAGCCGAGGTCCAGTATTCTACGAGCAGTACGTC.

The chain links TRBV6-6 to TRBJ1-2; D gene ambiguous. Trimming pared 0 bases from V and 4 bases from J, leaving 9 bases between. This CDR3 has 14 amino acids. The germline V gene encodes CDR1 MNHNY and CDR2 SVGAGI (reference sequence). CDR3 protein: CASSYSRSAYGYTF. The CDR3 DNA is TGTGCCAGCAGTTACTCGCGGTCAGCCTATGGCTACACCTTC.

CDR3 sequence reads: CASSFGGAEDTQYF. The CDR3, as DNA: TGTGCCAGCAGCTTTGGGGGGGCCGAAGATACGCAGTATTTT. The chain combines TRBV5-4 with TRBJ2-3; tentatively, D is TRBD2 (7 bases). Trimming left V 2 bases short and J 5 bases short, with 12 bases between. The CDR3 consists of 14 residues. Germline CDR1 reads SGHNT; CDR2 reads YYREEE (reference sequence).

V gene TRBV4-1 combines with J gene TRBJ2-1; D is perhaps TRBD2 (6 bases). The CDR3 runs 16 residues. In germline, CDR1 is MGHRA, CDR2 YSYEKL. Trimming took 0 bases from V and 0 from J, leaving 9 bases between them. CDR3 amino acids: CASSQEPGSSYNEQFF. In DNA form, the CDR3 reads TGCGCCAGCAGCCAAGAACCCGGGAGCTCCTACAATGAGCAGTTCTTC.

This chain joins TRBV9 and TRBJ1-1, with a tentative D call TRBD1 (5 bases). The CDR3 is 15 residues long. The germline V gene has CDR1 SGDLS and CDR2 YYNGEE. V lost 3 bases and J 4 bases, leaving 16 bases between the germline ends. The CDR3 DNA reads TGTGCCAGCAGCGGCGCCGGGGGGTACGGCACTGAAGCTTTCTTT. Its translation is CASSGAGGYGTEAFF.

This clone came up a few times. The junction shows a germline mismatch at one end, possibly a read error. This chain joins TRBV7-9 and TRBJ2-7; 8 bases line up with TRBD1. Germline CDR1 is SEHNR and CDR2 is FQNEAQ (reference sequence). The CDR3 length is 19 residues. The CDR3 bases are TGTTCCAGCACCACCATCTCTGGGGGAAACGGGACAGGTCGTTACGAGCAGTACTTC. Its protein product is CSSTTISGGNGTGRYEQYF.

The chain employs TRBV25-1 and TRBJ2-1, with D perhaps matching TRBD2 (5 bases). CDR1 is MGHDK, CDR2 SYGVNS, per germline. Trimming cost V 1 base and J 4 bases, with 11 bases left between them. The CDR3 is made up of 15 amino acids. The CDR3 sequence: CASSESEPGYNEQFF. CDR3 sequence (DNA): TGTGCCAGCAGTGAATCTGAGCCGGGGTACAATGAGCAGTTCTTC.

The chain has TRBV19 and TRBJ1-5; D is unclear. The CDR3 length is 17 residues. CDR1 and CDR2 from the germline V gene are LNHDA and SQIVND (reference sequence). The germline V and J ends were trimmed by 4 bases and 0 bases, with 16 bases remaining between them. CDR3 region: CASSTFSRVYSNQPQHF. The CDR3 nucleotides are TGTGCCAGTAGTACTTTTTCGAGGGTCTATAGCAATCAGCCCCAGCATTTT.

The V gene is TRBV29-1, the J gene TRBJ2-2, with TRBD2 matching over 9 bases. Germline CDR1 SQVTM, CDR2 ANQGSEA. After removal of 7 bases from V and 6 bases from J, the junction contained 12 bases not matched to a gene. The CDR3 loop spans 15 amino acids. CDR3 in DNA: TGCAGCGCCGAGGGCAGCGGGGGGACCCCCGGGGAGCTGTTTTTT. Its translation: CSAEGSGGTPGELFF.

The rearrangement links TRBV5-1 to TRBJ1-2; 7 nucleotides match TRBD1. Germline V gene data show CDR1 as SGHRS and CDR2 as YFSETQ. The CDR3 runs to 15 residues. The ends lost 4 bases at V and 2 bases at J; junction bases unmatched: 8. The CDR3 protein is CASSPDRLMNYGYTF. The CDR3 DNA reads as TGCGCCAGCAGCCCGGACAGGTTGATGAACTATGGCTACACCTTC.

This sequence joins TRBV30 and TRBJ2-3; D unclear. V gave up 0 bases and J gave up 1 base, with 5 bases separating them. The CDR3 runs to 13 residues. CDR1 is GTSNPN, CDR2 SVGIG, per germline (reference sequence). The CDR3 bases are TGTGCCTGGAGTGTTACGGGCACAGATACGCAGTATTTT. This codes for CAWSVTGTDTQYF.

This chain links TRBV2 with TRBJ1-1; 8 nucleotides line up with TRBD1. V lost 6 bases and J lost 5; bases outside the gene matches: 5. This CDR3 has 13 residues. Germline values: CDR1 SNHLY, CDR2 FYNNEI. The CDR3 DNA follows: TGTGCCAGCAGAGGACAGGGCGGAACTGAAGCTTTCTTT. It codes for CASRGQGGTEAFF.

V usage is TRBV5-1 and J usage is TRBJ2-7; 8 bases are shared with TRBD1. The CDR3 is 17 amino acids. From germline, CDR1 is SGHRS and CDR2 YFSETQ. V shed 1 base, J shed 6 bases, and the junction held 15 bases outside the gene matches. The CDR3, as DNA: TGCGCCAGCAGCTTGCGTGGACAGGGAGGTACTGGCTCCGAGCAGTACTTC. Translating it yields CASSLRGQGGTGSEQYF. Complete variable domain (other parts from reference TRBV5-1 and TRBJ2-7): KAGVTQTPRYLIKTRGQQVTLSCSPISGHRSVSWYQQTPGQGLQFLFEYFSETQRNKGNFPGRFSGRQFSNSRSEMNVSTLELGDSALYLCASSLRGQGGTGSEQYFGPGTRLTVT.

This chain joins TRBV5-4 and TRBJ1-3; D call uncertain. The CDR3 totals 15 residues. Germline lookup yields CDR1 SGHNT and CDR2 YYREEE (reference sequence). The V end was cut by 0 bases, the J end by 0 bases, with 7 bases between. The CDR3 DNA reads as TGTGCCAGCAGCTTGGCCCCGGGCTCTGGAAACACCATATATTTT. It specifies CASSLAPGSGNTIYF.

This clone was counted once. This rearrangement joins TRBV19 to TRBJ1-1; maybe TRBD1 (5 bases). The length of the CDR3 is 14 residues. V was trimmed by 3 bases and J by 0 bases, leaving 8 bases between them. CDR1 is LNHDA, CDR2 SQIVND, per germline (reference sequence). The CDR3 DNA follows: TGTGCCAGTAGTATTGACAGCGTGAACACTGAAGCTTTCTTT. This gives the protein CASSIDSVNTEAFF.

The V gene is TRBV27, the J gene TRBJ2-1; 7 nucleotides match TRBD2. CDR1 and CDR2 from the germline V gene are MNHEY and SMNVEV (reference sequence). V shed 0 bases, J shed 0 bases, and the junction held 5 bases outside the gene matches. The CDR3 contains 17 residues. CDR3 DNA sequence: TGTGCCAGCAGTTTATCCTTCCCGGGAGGCTCCTACAATGAGCAGTTCTTC. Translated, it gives CASSLSFPGGSYNEQFF.

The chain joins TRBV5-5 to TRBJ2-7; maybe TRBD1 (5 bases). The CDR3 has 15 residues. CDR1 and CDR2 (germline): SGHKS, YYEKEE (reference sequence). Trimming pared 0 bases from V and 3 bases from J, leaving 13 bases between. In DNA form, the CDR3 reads TGTGCCAGCAGCTTGGAGTGGCAGGGTTTCTACGAGCAGTACTTC. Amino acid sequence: CASSLEWQGFYEQYF.

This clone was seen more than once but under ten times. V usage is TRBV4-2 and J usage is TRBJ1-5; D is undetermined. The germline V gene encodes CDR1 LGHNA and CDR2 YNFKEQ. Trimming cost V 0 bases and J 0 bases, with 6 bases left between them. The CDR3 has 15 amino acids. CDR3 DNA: TGTGCCAGCAGCCAAGAGGGCGATAGCAATCAGCCCCAGCATTTT. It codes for CASSQEGDSNQPQHF.

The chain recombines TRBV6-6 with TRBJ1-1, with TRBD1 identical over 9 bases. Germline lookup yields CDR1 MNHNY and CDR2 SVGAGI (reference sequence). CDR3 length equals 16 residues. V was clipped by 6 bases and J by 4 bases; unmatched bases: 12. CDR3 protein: CASSVTGGPYGTEAFF. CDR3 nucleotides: TGTGCCAGCAGCGTAACAGGGGGCCCTTACGGCACTGAAGCTTTCTTT.

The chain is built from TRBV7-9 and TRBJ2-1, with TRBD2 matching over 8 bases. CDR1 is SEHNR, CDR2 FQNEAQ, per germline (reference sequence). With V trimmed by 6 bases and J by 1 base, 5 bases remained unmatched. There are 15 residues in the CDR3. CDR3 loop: CASSPPGGSYNEQFF. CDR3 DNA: TGTGCCAGCAGTCCACCGGGAGGGTCCTACAATGAGCAGTTCTTC.

The CDR3: CASSLGLTYEQYF. The DNA for the CDR3 is TGTGCCAGCAGCTTAGGGCTCACCTACGAGCAGTACTTC. The V and J genes are TRBV11-2 and TRBJ2-7, with no clear D. Germline V CDR1 and CDR2: SGHAT, FQNNGV. V was pared by 1 base and J by 2 bases, with 6 bases between. This CDR3 spans 13 amino acids.

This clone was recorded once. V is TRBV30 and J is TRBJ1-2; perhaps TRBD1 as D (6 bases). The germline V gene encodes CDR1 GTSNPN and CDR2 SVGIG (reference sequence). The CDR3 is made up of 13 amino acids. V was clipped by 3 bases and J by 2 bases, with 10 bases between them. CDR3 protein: CAWSGGLNYGYTF. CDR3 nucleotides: TGTGCCTGGAGCGGGGGGCTAAACTATGGCTACACCTTC.

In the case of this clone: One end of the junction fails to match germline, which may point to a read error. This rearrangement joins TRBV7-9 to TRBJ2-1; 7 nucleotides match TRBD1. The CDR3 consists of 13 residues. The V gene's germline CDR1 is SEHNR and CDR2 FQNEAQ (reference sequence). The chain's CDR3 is CSSSPPQDRDLFF. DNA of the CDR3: TGTTCCAGCAGCCCCCCTCAAGACAGGGACCTGTTCTTC.

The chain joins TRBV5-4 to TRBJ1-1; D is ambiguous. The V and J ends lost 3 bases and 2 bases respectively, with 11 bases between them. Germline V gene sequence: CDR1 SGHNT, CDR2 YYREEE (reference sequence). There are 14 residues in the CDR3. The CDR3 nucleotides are TGTGCCAGCAGCTACTTGGGAGGAAACACTGAAGCTTTCTTT. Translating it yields CASSYLGGNTEAFF.